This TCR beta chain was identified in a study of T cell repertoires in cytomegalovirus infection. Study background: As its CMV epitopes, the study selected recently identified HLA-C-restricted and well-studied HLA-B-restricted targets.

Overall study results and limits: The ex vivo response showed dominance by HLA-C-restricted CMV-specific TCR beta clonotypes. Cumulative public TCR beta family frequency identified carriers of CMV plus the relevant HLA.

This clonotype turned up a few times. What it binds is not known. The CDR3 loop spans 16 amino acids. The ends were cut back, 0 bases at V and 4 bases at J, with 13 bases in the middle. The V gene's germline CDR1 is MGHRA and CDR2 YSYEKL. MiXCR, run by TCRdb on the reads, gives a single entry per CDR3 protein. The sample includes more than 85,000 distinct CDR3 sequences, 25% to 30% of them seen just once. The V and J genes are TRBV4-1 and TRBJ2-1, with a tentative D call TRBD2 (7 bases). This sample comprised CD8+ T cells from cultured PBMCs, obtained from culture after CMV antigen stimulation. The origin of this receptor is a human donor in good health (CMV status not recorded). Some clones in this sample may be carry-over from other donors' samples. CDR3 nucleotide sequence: TGCGCCAGCAGCCAAGAACCCGCGGGGGCGTACAATGAGCAGTTCTTC. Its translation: CASSQEPAGAYNEQFF.